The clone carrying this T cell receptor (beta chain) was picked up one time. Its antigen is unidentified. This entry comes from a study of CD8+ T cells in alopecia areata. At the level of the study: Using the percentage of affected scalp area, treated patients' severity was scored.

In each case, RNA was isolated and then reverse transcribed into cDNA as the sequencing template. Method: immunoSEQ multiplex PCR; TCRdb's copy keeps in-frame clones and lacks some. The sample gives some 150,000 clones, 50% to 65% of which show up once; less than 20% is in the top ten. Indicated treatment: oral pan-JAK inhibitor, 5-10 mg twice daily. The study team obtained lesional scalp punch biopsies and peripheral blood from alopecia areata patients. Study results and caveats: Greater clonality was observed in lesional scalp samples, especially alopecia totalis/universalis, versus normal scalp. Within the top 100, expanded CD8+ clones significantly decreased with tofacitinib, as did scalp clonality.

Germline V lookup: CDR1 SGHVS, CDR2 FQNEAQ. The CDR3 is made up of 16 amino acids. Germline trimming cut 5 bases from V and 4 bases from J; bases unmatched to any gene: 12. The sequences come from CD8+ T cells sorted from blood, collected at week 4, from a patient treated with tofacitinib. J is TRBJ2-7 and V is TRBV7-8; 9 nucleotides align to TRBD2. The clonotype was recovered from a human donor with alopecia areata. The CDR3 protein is CASSQSLAGAPYEQYF. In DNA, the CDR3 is TGTGCCAGCAGCCAGAGCTTAGCGGGGGCGCCTTACGAGCAGTACTTC.